These T cell receptor beta chains were read from a single sample in a study of blood T cell repertoires in COVID-19. Sequenced by immunoSEQ multiplex PCR; TCRdb stores in-frame clones only, minus some. The sample shows roughly 49,000 clones, about 89% of them seen only once. Sequencing was performed on peripheral blood. These receptor sequences come from a human donor in a cohort sampled during active COVID-19. CDR3s include the opening cysteine and the closing phenylalanine or tryptophan. The D gene is left open where the match is weak. Not every row has a clone size; where given, it reads once, few, many or a size class.

J	V	D	size	CDR3	DNA
TRBJ2-3	TRBV29-1	TRBD2	-	CSTQGSGGTDTQYF	TGCAGCACCCAGGGCAGCGGGGGCACAGATACGCAGTATTTT
TRBJ1-4	TRBV7-9	TRBD1	-	CASSASGTALNEKLFF	TGTGCCAGCAGCGCGTCCGGGACAGCTCTTAATGAAAAACTGTTTTTT
TRBJ1-5	TRBV9	-	-	CASSRGSNQPQHF	TGTGCCAGCAGCAGGGGGAGCAATCAGCCCCAGCATTTT
TRBJ1-1	TRBV2	-	-	CASRGDVISTEAFF	TGTGCCAGCAGGGGAGACGTGATTAGCACTGAAGCTTTCTTT
TRBJ2-5	TRBV19	-	-	CASSISHRNQETQYF	TGTGCCAGTAGTATTTCCCACAGGAATCAAGAGACCCAGTACTTC
TRBJ1-6	TRBV7-9	-	few	CASSARQLSSYNSPLHF	TGTGCCAGCAGCGCGCGACAGCTTAGCTCCTATAATTCACCCCTCCACTTT
TRBJ2-7	TRBV28	TRBD1	-	CASSSPGTGSLYEQYF	TGTGCCAGCAGCTCACCGGGGACAGGGTCCCTCTACGAGCAGTACTTC
TRBJ2-1	TRBV19	TRBD1	-	CASSLGTGVGNEQFF	TGTGCCAGTAGTCTCGGGACAGGGGTAGGCAATGAGCAGTTCTTC
TRBJ1-2	TRBV28	-	-	CASRPTTATNYGYTF	TGTGCCAGCAGGCCAACGACAGCGACTAACTATGGCTACACCTTC
TRBJ2-5	TRBV11-3	-	-	CVSSPGSETQYF	TGTGTCAGCAGCCCGGGATCAGAGACCCAGTACTTC
TRBJ2-1	TRBV5-1	TRBD1	-	CASSSGTASYNEQFF	TGCGCCAGCAGCTCTGGGACAGCCTCCTACAATGAGCAGTTCTTC
TRBJ2-7	TRBV7-9	TRBD1	-	CASSATGESYEQYF	TGTGCCAGCAGCGCGACAGGGGAGTCCTACGAGCAGTACTTC
TRBJ1-1	TRBV6-1	TRBD1	once	CASSEDRGSDTEAFF	TGTGCCAGCAGTGAAGACAGGGGTTCGGACACTGAAGCTTTCTTT
TRBJ2-7	TRBV2	TRBD1	-	CASGQGAIEQYF	TGTGCCAGCGGACAGGGGGCAATCGAGCAGTACTTC
TRBJ1-4	TRBV11-2	-	-	CASSLKSPGFGNEKLFF	TGTGCCAGCAGCTTAAAGTCTCCGGGTTTCGGGAATGAAAAACTGTTTTTT
TRBJ2-1	TRBV19	TRBD2	-	CASSYPSPGLAGYEQFF	TGTGCCAGTAGTTATCCTTCCCCGGGACTAGCGGGGTATGAGCAGTTCTTC
TRBJ2-5	TRBV29-1	-	-	CSVERWVGETQYF	TGCAGCGTTGAAAGGTGGGTCGGGGAGACCCAGTACTTC
TRBJ1-1	TRBV19	-	-	CASSYERGTEAFF	TGTGCCAGTAGTTATGAGAGAGGGACTGAAGCTTTCTTT
TRBJ2-7	TRBV24-1	TRBD2	-	CATSDPQGAGAHEQYF	TGTGCCACCAGTGATCCCCAGGGAGCGGGGGCACACGAGCAGTACTTC
TRBJ2-1	TRBV11-3	-	-	CASSPGGSREVNEQFF	TGTGCCAGCAGCCCCGGAGGGTCGCGGGAAGTCAATGAGCAGTTCTTC
TRBJ1-6	TRBV4-1	TRBD1	-	CASSQDTGTESSYNSPLHF	TGCGCCAGCAGCCAAGATACCGGGACAGAGAGCTCCTATAATTCACCCCTCCACTTT
TRBJ2-7	TRBV4-1	-	-	CASSRGGTTGGEQYF	TGCGCCAGCAGCCGGGGGGGGACAACTGGAGGCGAGCAGTACTTC
TRBJ1-6	TRBV19	-	-	CASSSNRASPLHF	TGTGCCAGTAGTTCGAACAGGGCTTCACCCCTCCACTTT
TRBJ1-6	TRBV11-2	-	-	CASSFRSGESSPLHF	TGTGCCAGCAGCTTTAGAAGTGGAGAGTCCTCACCCCTCCACTTT
TRBJ1-3	TRBV3-1/TRBV3-2	TRBD1	-	CASSHGQAGNTIYF	TGTGCCAGCAGCCACGGACAGGCTGGAAACACCATATATTTT
TRBJ1-2	TRBV27	TRBD1	-	CASSLSPGQGAHGYTF	TGTGCCAGCAGTTTATCCCCGGGACAGGGGGCACATGGCTACACCTTC
TRBJ2-1	TRBV4-3	-	-	CASSHEAYNEQFF	TGCGCCAGCAGCCATGAAGCTTACAATGAGCAGTTCTTC
TRBJ2-7	TRBV19	TRBD1	-	CASSMGTGGYEQYF	TGTGCCAGTAGTATGGGAACAGGGGGATACGAGCAGTACTTC
TRBJ1-6	TRBV11-1	TRBD1	once	CASATGGAAYNSPLHF	TGTGCCAGCGCTACAGGGGGCGCCGCCTATAATTCACCCCTCCACTTT
TRBJ1-4	TRBV30	-	-	CAWSVLEKLFF	TGTGCCTGGAGTGTACTCGAAAAACTGTTTTTT
TRBJ2-1	TRBV7-2	TRBD2	-	CASSLRAVAGGVNEQFF	TGTGCCAGCAGCCTAAGGGCGGTAGCGGGAGGGGTCAATGAGCAGTTCTTC
TRBJ2-4	TRBV11-2	-	-	CASSSRLAKNIQYF	TGTGCCAGCAGCTCTAGACTAGCCAAAAACATTCAGTACTTC
TRBJ2-7	TRBV7-8	-	-	CASRQTQGFHEQYF	TGTGCCAGCAGACAAACACAGGGATTCCACGAGCAGTACTTC
TRBJ2-3	TRBV6-6	TRBD2	-	CASSPPGVAGGQDTQYF	TGTGCCAGCAGTCCCCCGGGAGTAGCGGGAGGACAAGATACGCAGTATTTT
TRBJ2-1	TRBV11-2	-	-	CASRTGTGRRLNNEQFF	TGTGCCAGCAGGACCGGGACTGGGAGGCGCCTAAACAATGAGCAGTTCTTC
TRBJ2-3	TRBV5-1	-	-	CASSSVDRPFADTQYF	TGCGCCAGCAGCTCGGTAGACAGGCCTTTCGCAGATACGCAGTATTTT
TRBJ2-2	TRBV5-6	TRBD2	-	CASSLTGGNTGELFF	TGTGCCAGCAGCCTTACGGGAGGCAACACCGGGGAGCTGTTTTTT
TRBJ1-6	TRBV6-5	-	once	CASVLGGNSPLHF	TGTGCCAGCGTACTGGGGGGGAATTCACCCCTCCACTTT
TRBJ2-5	TRBV19	TRBD1	-	CASIGGQGAKTQYF	TGTGCCAGTATCGGGGGACAGGGGGCCAAGACCCAGTACTTC
TRBJ1-5	TRBV30	-	-	CAWSPRVGVRGRPISNQPQHF	TGTGCCTGGAGTCCAAGGGTCGGCGTCAGGGGCCGTCCTATTAGCAATCAGCCCCAGCATTTT
TRBJ1-3	TRBV5-6	TRBD1	-	CASTPRQGYGNTIYF	TGTGCCAGCACCCCAAGACAGGGGTACGGAAACACCATATATTTT
TRBJ2-1	TRBV5-1	TRBD2	-	CASSRGESSYNEQFF	TGCGCCAGCAGCCGGGGGGAGAGCTCCTACAATGAGCAGTTCTTC
TRBJ2-7	TRBV6-1	-	-	CASSEVREQYF	TGTGCCAGCAGTGAAGTCCGCGAGCAGTACTTC
TRBJ2-2	TRBV4-2	TRBD2	-	CASSQDSNSGGAGTGELFF	TGTGCCAGCAGCCAAGATAGTAATAGCGGGGGGGCGGGCACCGGGGAGCTGTTTTTT
TRBJ1-4	TRBV7-9	-	-	CASSLEGGVKNEKLFF	TGTGCCAGCAGCTTAGAAGGAGGTGTTAAAAATGAAAAACTGTTTTTT
TRBJ2-7	TRBV29-1	-	-	CSVSTGVNEQYF	TGCAGCGTATCGACCGGGGTCAACGAGCAGTACTTC
TRBJ2-7	TRBV3-1/TRBV3-2	TRBD1	-	CASSLGDRAYEQYF	TGTGCCAGCAGCCTGGGGGACAGGGCCTACGAGCAGTACTTC
TRBJ2-5	TRBV19	-	once	CASSMSPGGQETQYF	TGTGCCAGTAGTATGAGTCCTGGGGGCCAGGAGACCCAGTACTTC
TRBJ2-5	TRBV28	-	-	CASSTQETQYF	TGTGCCAGCTCAACTCAAGAGACCCAGTACTTC
TRBJ2-5	TRBV5-5	-	-	CASNLWRGNQETQYF	TGTGCCAGCAACCTTTGGCGGGGTAACCAAGAGACCCAGTACTTC
TRBJ1-1	TRBV5-1	TRBD1	once	CASSLTGGEVNTEAFF	TGCGCCAGCAGCTTAACAGGGGGCGAGGTGAACACTGAAGCTTTCTTT